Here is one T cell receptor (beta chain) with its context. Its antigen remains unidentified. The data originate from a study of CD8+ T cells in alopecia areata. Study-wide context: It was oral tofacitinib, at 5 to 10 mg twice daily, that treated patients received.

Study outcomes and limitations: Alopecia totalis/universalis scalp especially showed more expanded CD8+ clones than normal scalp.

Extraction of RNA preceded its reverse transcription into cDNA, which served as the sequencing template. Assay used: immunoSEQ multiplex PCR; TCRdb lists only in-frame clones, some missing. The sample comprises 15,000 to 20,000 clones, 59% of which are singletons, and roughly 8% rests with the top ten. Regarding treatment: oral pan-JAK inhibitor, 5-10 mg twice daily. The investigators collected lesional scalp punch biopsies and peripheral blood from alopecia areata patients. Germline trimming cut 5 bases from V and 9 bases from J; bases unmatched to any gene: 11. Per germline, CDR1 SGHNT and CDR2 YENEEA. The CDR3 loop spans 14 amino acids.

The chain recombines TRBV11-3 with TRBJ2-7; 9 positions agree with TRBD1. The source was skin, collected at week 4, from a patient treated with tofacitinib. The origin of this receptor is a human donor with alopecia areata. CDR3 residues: CASSLPGQGSRQYF. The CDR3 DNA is TGTGCCAGCAGCCTACCGGGACAGGGTTCAAGGCAGTACTTC.